These T cell receptor beta chains were read from a single sample in a study of T cells after posttransplantation cyclophosphamide. Produced via immunoSEQ multiplex PCR; TCRdb's table is partial and in-frame only. The sample holds about 66,000 clones, over 85% seen once. The sequenced sample was PBMCs. The receptors were sampled from a woman aged 25 to 39 in good health and a related stem cell transplant donor. The CDR3 runs from the conserved cysteine through the conserved F or W. Fields, in order: J gene, D gene, V gene, clone size, CDR3 DNA, CDR3 protein. D genes are given only for firm matches. Expanded clones are given a class, and other clones once, few, many or no size at all.

>TRBJ1-1|NA|TRBV4-1|NA
TGCGCCAGCAGCCCGGGATCAAACACTGAAGCTTTCTTT
CASSPGSNTEAFF
>TRBJ1-2|NA|TRBV11-2|NA
TGTGCCAGCAGCTTAAATTCGAGGGGCTACACCTTC
CASSLNSRGYTF
>TRBJ1-2|NA|TRBV5-6|NA
TGTGCCAGCAGCTTGTTCACCCCGGAAACCTATGGCTACACCTTC
CASSLFTPETYGYTF
>TRBJ2-7|TRBD1|TRBV5-6|once
TGTGCCAGCAGCCTGGGACAGGGGTTAACCTACGAGCAGTACTTC
CASSLGQGLTYEQYF
>TRBJ1-5|TRBD1|TRBV4-2|NA
TGTGCCAGCAGCCCAGGACAGGGGGATCAGCCCCAGCATTTT
CASSPGQGDQPQHF
>TRBJ2-7|TRBD1|TRBV6-1|NA
TGTGCCAGCAGGGCCGGGACAGGGACCTACGAGCAGTACTTC
CASRAGTGTYEQYF
>TRBJ2-7|NA|TRBV5-4|once
TGTGCCAGCAGCCAAACGGGGGAGCAGTACTTC
CASSQTGEQYF
>TRBJ1-1|TRBD1|TRBV7-9|NA
TGTGCCGGATCCCGGGACAGTGTTCGGAACACTGAAGCTTTCTTT
CAGSRDSVRNTEAFF
>TRBJ2-1|TRBD2|TRBV19|NA
TGTGCCAGTAGTCAGAGACTAGCGGGGGGTCCCCACAATGAGCAGTTCTTC
CASSQRLAGGPHNEQFF
>TRBJ2-3|TRBD1|TRBV7-3|NA
TGTGCCAGCAGCTACGGACAGGGCGCAGATACGCAGTATTTT
CASSYGQGADTQYF
>TRBJ2-5|NA|TRBV7-9|NA
TGTGCCAGCAGCGCCAGCGAGACCCAGTACTTC
CASSASETQYF
>TRBJ2-5|TRBD2|TRBV25-1|NA
TGTGCCAGCAGTGAATTGACTAGCGGGGGCCCCAAGACCCAGTACTTC
CASSELTSGGPKTQYF
>TRBJ2-5|TRBD1|TRBV5-1|NA
TGCGCCACCACTCGGGACAGGGGAGGGACCCAGTACTTC
CATTRDRGGTQYF
>TRBJ2-3|TRBD2|TRBV6-6|NA
TGTGCCAGCAGTCTCGGGACTAGCGGTGATACGCAGTATTTT
CASSLGTSGDTQYF
>TRBJ1-4|NA|TRBV12-2|NA
TGTGCAAGTCGCCCGTCCAGGAGGTTAGTTGAAAAACTGTTTTTT
CASRPSRRLVEKLFF
>TRBJ2-1|NA|TRBV11-3|NA
TGTGCCAGCAGCTTAGGTGCGGCCTACAATGAGCAGTTCTTC
CASSLGAAYNEQFF
>TRBJ1-2|NA|TRBV27|once
TGTGCCAGCAGTCCCAGGGGCGGAGGCTATGGCTACACCTTC
CASSPRGGGYGYTF
>TRBJ2-2|NA|TRBV4-3|once
TGCGCCAGCAGCCAAGATCTGGTCCCCACCGGGGAGCTGTTTTTT
CASSQDLVPTGELFF
>TRBJ2-7|NA|TRBV4-2|NA
TGTGCCAGCAGCCAAGCCAGCCCCGGTAGCTACGAGCAGTACTTC
CASSQASPGSYEQYF
>TRBJ1-2|TRBD1|TRBV5-5|NA
TGTGCCAGCAGCTTGGGTCCGACAGGGAGATATGGCTACACCTTC
CASSLGPTGRYGYTF
>TRBJ2-7|TRBD1|TRBV29-1|NA
TGCAGCGTTCAAAGGGGGCGCGAATACGAGCAGTACTTC
CSVQRGREYEQYF
>TRBJ2-7|NA|TRBV30|NA
TGTGCCTGGAGTGTGAGTGGACGGCCCATATACGAGCAGTACTTC
CAWSVSGRPIYEQYF
>TRBJ2-1|TRBD2|TRBV5-1|once
TGCGCCAGCAGCTTTAACCAGCGGGGGGGCATTACGAATGAGCAGTTCTTC
CASSFNQRGGITNEQFF
>TRBJ2-3|TRBD2|TRBV9|NA
TGTGCCAGCAGCGTGGGAGGGCACCTTACAGATACGCAGTATTTT
CASSVGGHLTDTQYF
>TRBJ1-3|TRBD1|TRBV7-9|NA
TGTGCCAGCAGCCGGGACAGTCTCTCTGGAAACACCATATATTTT
CASSRDSLSGNTIYF
>TRBJ2-1|TRBD1|TRBV9|NA
TGTGCCAGCAGCGCTAAAGGACAGGGGGGGGACAATGAGCAGTTCTTC
CASSAKGQGGDNEQFF
>TRBJ1-5|NA|TRBV2|NA
TGTGCCAGCAGGGGACGAAACAGAGATAGCAATCAGCCCCAGCATTTT
CASRGRNRDSNQPQHF
>TRBJ2-3|NA|TRBV19|NA
TGTGCCAGTAGTGGTTCCACAGATACGCAGTATTTT
CASSGSTDTQYF
>TRBJ2-1|NA|TRBV18|NA
TGTGCCAGCTCACCTCGGCAGGCTAATAACAATGAGCAGTTCTTC
CASSPRQANNNEQFF
>TRBJ2-1|TRBD1|TRBV28|NA
TGTGCCAGCAGTCGATGGGCGACAGGGTACAATGAGCAGTTCTTC
CASSRWATGYNEQFF
>TRBJ1-4|NA|TRBV4-1|NA
TGCGCCAGCAGCCAAGGTATTCTCAGGGAAAATGAAAAACTGTTTTTT
CASSQGILRENEKLFF
>TRBJ1-1|NA|TRBV19|NA
TGTGCCAGTAGTACAGCTGAGAACACTGAAGCTTTCTTT
CASSTAENTEAFF
>TRBJ2-1|NA|TRBV6-5|NA
TGTGCCAGCAGTTACCGGGCCCGCTCCTACAATGAGCAGTTCTTC
CASSYRARSYNEQFF
>TRBJ1-1|NA|TRBV7-9|NA
TGTGCCAGCAGCTCCGAGGTCAACACTGAAGCTTTCTTT
CASSSEVNTEAFF
>TRBJ2-3|NA|TRBV28|NA
TGTGCCAGCAGTTTAGGGCAGGGGAGCACAGATACGCAGTATTTT
CASSLGQGSTDTQYF
>TRBJ2-7|TRBD1|TRBV10-3|NA
TGTGCCATCAGGCCGGGACAGGGGGTCCACGAGCAGTACTTC
CAIRPGQGVHEQYF
>TRBJ1-5|TRBD1|TRBV2|NA
TGTGCCAGCAGTTGGGACAGTAGCAATCAGCCCCAGCATTTT
CASSWDSSNQPQHF
>TRBJ2-2|NA|TRBV4-3|NA
TGCGCCAGCAGCCACCAGCGCGACCTGAACACCGGGGAGCTGTTTTTT
CASSHQRDLNTGELFF
>TRBJ1-2|NA|TRBV10-3|NA
TGTGCCATCAGTGACCTGATGGGGTATGGCTACACCTTC
CAISDLMGYGYTF
>TRBJ2-1|NA|TRBV11-2|NA
TGTGCCAGCAGCTTAGAAGGGTACCAGTTCTTC
CASSLEGYQFF
>TRBJ2-7|TRBD2|TRBV7-9|NA
TGTGCCAGCAGCCCAACTAGCGGCTCCTACGAGCAGTACTTC
CASSPTSGSYEQYF
>TRBJ2-3|NA|TRBV4-2|NA
TGTGCCAGCAGCCAATTTGTGGGCACAGATACGCAGTATTTT
CASSQFVGTDTQYF
>TRBJ2-7|NA|TRBV27|NA
TGTGCCAGCAGTTTATCGGGGGACACCTCCTACGAGCAGTACTTC
CASSLSGDTSYEQYF
>TRBJ1-4|NA|TRBV6-1|NA
TGTGCCAGCAGTGAGGGAAGGGGAACGGAAAAACTGTTTTTT
CASSEGRGTEKLFF
>TRBJ2-5|NA|TRBV15|once
TGTGCCACCAGCAGAGATAGGGGAGAGACCCAGTACTTC
CATSRDRGETQYF
>TRBJ2-7|TRBD1|TRBV6-1|NA
TGTGCCAGCAGTGCGACAGGGACCCCCTCCTACGAGCAGTACTTC
CASSATGTPSYEQYF
>TRBJ2-1|TRBD1|TRBV11-2|NA
TGTGCCAGCAGCTTCCGGGACAGGGGGTTCTTC
CASSFRDRGFF
>TRBJ2-1|NA|TRBV6-1|NA
TGTGCCAGCAGTGAAGTGGAGACAGGGAGGGGTGAGCAGTTCTTC
CASSEVETGRGEQFF
>TRBJ1-2|TRBD1|TRBV7-9|NA
TGTGCCAGCAGCCAAGGACAGGTCTTTGACTATGGCTACACCTTC
CASSQGQVFDYGYTF
>TRBJ2-5|TRBD2|TRBV4-3|few
TGCGCCAGCAGCCACCTTAGCGGGCAAGAGACCCAGTACTTC
CASSHLSGQETQYF
>TRBJ2-3|NA|TRBV6-5|NA
TGTGCCAGCAGTTATGTGGCTAGGGATACGCAGTATTTT
CASSYVARDTQYF
>TRBJ2-6|NA|TRBV29-1|once
TGCAGCGTCCCCACAGGGAACTCTGGGGCCAACGTCCTGACTTTC
CSVPTGNSGANVLTF
>TRBJ2-1|TRBD1|TRBV6-5|NA
TGTGCCAGCCGGACAGGGGGCCATGAGCAGTTCTTC
CASRTGGHEQFF
>TRBJ2-7|NA|TRBV11-2|NA
TGTGCCAGCAGCTTATACTTGGCTTCCCCCTACGAGCAGTACTTC
CASSLYLASPYEQYF
>TRBJ1-1|NA|TRBV28|NA
TGTGCCAGCAGGCAGGGTCCACGGTACACTGAAGCTTTCTTT
CASRQGPRYTEAFF
>TRBJ2-2|NA|TRBV13|NA
TGTGCCAGCAGCTTAGGACGGAGGAACACCGGGGAGCTGTTTTTT
CASSLGRRNTGELFF
>TRBJ1-6|NA|TRBV19|NA
TGTGCCAGTAAGTCAGGGGCCAATTCACCCCTCCACTTT
CASKSGANSPLHF
>TRBJ2-7|NA|TRBV2|NA
TGTGCCAGCAGTGAAGCGCTTCGGGGGTACTACGAGCAGTACTTC
CASSEALRGYYEQYF
>TRBJ1-4|TRBD1|TRBV7-9|NA
TGTGCCAGCAGCTCCCCCGACGGCAGGGGGAATGAAAAACTGTTTTTT
CASSSPDGRGNEKLFF
>TRBJ2-3|TRBD2|TRBV9|NA
TGTGCCAGCAGCGTAGAGCGGGGCTACACAGATACGCAGTATTTT
CASSVERGYTDTQYF